The 26 T cell receptor beta chains below all came from one sample that was sequenced in a study of blood T cell repertoires in COVID-19. Some clones are missing from TCRdb's copy, which holds only in-frame ones; the method was immunoSEQ multiplex PCR. The sample has 65,000 to 80,000 clones; about four fifths are singletons. Source material: peripheral blood. Receptor source: a man aged 50 to 59 with acute or convalescent COVID-19.

This clone appeared a single time. The rearrangement joins TRBV7-8 to TRBJ1-1; 8 nucleotides line up with TRBD1. Germline lookup yields CDR1 SGHVS and CDR2 FQNEAQ. CDR3 size: 15 residues. V lost 1 base and J lost 4; bases outside the gene matches: 5. CDR3: CASSLVDREGTEAFF. CDR3 nucleotide sequence: TGTGCCAGCAGCTTAGTGGACAGGGAGGGCACTGAAGCTTTCTTT.

The chain has TRBV19 and TRBJ1-1, with D possibly matching TRBD1 (5 bases). Germline CDR1 LNHDA, CDR2 SQIVND (reference sequence). Trimming cost V 10 bases and J 3 bases, with 9 bases left between them. This CDR3 comprises 11 residues. CDR3 loop: CATWGDTEAFF. The CDR3 bases are TGTGCCACCTGGGGGGACACTGAAGCTTTCTTT.

The gene calls are TRBV12-3 or TRBV12-4 and TRBJ2-7, with TRBD2 matching over 7 bases. CDR3 length: 13 residues. The V and J ends lost 7 bases and 5 bases, in that order; junction bases with no gene match: 8. As DNA, the CDR3 is TGTGCCAGCAACACTGGGGGAGGGAACGAGCAGTACTTC. It specifies CASNTGGGNEQYF.

This chain connects TRBV28 to TRBJ2-1; 9 bases align to TRBD2. J lost 6 bases, V lost 1 base, and 7 bases had no gene match. In germline, CDR1 is MDHEN, CDR2 SYDVKM. The CDR3 contains 16 residues. In nucleotides, the CDR3 is TGTGCCAGCAGTTTATTATCACTAGCGGGTATCAATGAGCAGTTCTTC. Encoded protein: CASSLLSLAGINEQFF.

The rearrangement links TRBV6-4 to TRBJ1-2, with 7 bases aligning to TRBD1. CDR1 MRHNA and CDR2 SNTAGT come from the germline V gene. The CDR3 runs to 16 residues. Trimming took 2 bases from V and 3 from J; bases not matched to a gene: 9. As DNA, the CDR3 is TGTGCCAGCAGTGACACCCGGGGAGGACAGGACTATGGCTACACCTTC. Residues: CASSDTRGGQDYGYTF.

V is TRBV19 and J is TRBJ2-1, with TRBD1 as a possible D gene (7 bases). This CDR3 region has 15 residues. Trimming took 5 bases from V and 2 from J, leaving 13 bases between them. Germline lookup yields CDR1 LNHDA and CDR2 SQIVND (reference sequence). CDR3 residues: CASSLSGGTYNEQFF. The CDR3 DNA is TGTGCCAGTAGTTTGTCAGGGGGGACCTACAATGAGCAGTTCTTC.

This chain links TRBV5-5 with TRBJ2-5; D perhaps matches TRBD2 (7 bases). V gave up 2 bases and J gave up 4 bases, with 15 bases separating them. Germline CDR1 reads SGHKS; CDR2 reads YYEKEE (reference sequence). This CDR3 region has 15 residues. The CDR3 DNA is TGTGCCAGCAGCTTACGGGGGGCGGTACCAGAGACCCAGTACTTC. It yields the protein CASSLRGAVPETQYF. Filled out from reference TRBV5-5 and TRBJ2-5, the complete variable domain reads DAGVTQSPTHLIKTRGQQVTLRCSPISGHKSVSWYQQVLGQGPQFIFQYYEKEERGRGNFPDRFSARQFPNYSSELNVNALLLGDSALYLCASSLRGAVPETQYFGPGTRLLVL.

The rearrangement uses TRBV6-5 and TRBJ1-5; D is ambiguous. The CDR3 has 13 amino acids. V was clipped by 6 bases and J by 12 bases, with 18 bases between them. Per the germline V gene, CDR1 is MNHEY and CDR2 is SVGAGI. CDR3 DNA sequence: TGTGCCAGCAGCCTACAGTTTTCAGCCGTCCAGCATTTT. Translation gives CASSLQFSAVQHF.

The chain carries TRBV29-1 and TRBJ2-7, with a possible D match to TRBD2 (5 bases). In germline, CDR1 is SQVTM, CDR2 ANQGSEA. The CDR3 has 12 amino acids. Deletions cut 4 bases from V and 4 bases from J, with 11 bases between. The CDR3 DNA follows: TGCAGCGTTGCGTACGGGATTTACGAGCAGTACTTC. This translates into CSVAYGIYEQYF.

In this sample, this clone turned up once. The chain recombines TRBV28 with TRBJ2-1; no firm D call. CDR1 is MDHEN and CDR2 is SYDVKM in the germline V gene. The CDR3 contains 15 residues. The CDR3 is CAASLIGDGYNEQFF. In DNA, the CDR3 is TGTGCGGCCTCCTTAATAGGAGATGGGTACAATGAGCAGTTCTTC.

V gene TRBV28 combines with J gene TRBJ1-5, with D possibly matching TRBD1 (6 bases). V was pared by 6 bases and J by 3 bases, with 21 bases between. Germline assignment: CDR1 MDHEN and CDR2 SYDVKM. This CDR3 is built from 17 residues. The CDR3 region is CASRPTGRGVINQPQHF. The DNA for the CDR3 is TGTGCCAGCAGGCCTACGGGGAGGGGGGTAATCAATCAGCCCCAGCATTTT.

CDR3 nucleotides: TGTGCCAGCAGACCTACAGCAGGGGGCGGGAGTGGCTACACCTTC. Encoded protein: CASRPTAGGGSGYTF. The rearrangement uses TRBV27 and TRBJ1-2; 8 bases are a match to TRBD1. Per the germline V gene, CDR1 is MNHEY and CDR2 is SMNVEV (reference sequence). V lost 6 bases and J lost 7; bases outside the gene matches: 13. This CDR3 region has 15 residues.

This chain links TRBV11-3 with TRBJ1-6, with D hard to call. The V end lost 2 bases, the J end lost 7 bases, and 6 bases lay between the germline ends. Per the germline V gene, CDR1 is SGHNT and CDR2 is YENEEA. This CDR3 region has 13 residues. The CDR3 is CASSLWANSPLHF. For the CDR3, the DNA is TGTGCCAGCAGCTTATGGGCAAATTCACCCCTCCACTTT.

This clone showed up just once. The chain is built from TRBV29-1 and TRBJ1-1; D may be TRBD1 (6 bases). The germline V and J ends were trimmed by 7 bases and 3 bases, with 9 bases remaining between them. The CDR3 runs to 11 residues. Per germline, CDR1 SQVTM and CDR2 ANQGSEA. CDR3 loop: CSGNRDTEAFF. In DNA form, the CDR3 reads TGCAGCGGCAACAGGGACACTGAAGCTTTCTTT. The full variable domain, its missing parts supplied by reference TRBV29-1 and TRBJ1-1, is SAVISQKPSRDICQRGTSLTIQCQVDSQVTMMFWYRQQPGQSLTLIATANQGSEATYESGFVIDKFPISRPNLTFSTLTVSNMSPEDSSIYLCSGNRDTEAFFGQGTRLTVV.

CDR3 nucleotides: TGTGCCAGCAGCCAGCCTAGCGGGGGGGGAGGTACGCAGTATTTT. Its translation is CASSQPSGGGGTQYF. V usage is TRBV3-1 (or the pseudogene TRBV3-2) and J usage is TRBJ2-3, with 12 bases lining up with TRBD2. The CDR3 totals 15 residues. V lost 3 bases and J lost 8; bases outside the gene matches: 6. The germline CDR1 and CDR2 sequences are LGHDT and YNNKEL (reference sequence).

This chain joins TRBV28 and TRBJ2-1; a weak D match, TRBD2 (6 bases). CDR3 length: 14 amino acids. Germline values: CDR1 MDHEN, CDR2 SYDVKM. Trimming cost V 4 bases and J 6 bases, with 13 bases left between them. As DNA, the CDR3 is TGTGCCAGCAGTTCTCTTGGACTACCCAATGAGCAGTTCTTC. It specifies CASSSLGLPNEQFF. Supplemented by reference TRBV28 and TRBJ2-1, the full variable domain reads DVKVTQSSRYLVKRTGEKVFLECVQDMDHENMFWYRQDPGLGLRLIYFSYDVKMKEKGDIPEGYSVSREKKERFSLILESASTNQTSMYLCASSSLGLPNEQFFGPGTRLTVL.

This clone has more than one count but fewer than ten. The CDR3 protein is CASRSFLSEKFSYGYTF. CDR3 nucleotides: TGTGCCAGCAGATCCTTCCTTTCAGAAAAGTTCTCCTATGGCTACACCTTC. The chain recombines TRBV27 with TRBJ1-2; no clear D gene. This CDR3 has 17 residues. With 6 bases removed from V and 4 bases from J, the gap between germline ends came to 24 bases. Germline V lookup: CDR1 MNHEY, CDR2 SMNVEV (reference sequence).

This chain links TRBV19 with TRBJ2-3, with D maybe TRBD2 (5 bases). CDR3 length: 14 amino acids. CDR1 and CDR2 (germline): LNHDA, SQIVND (reference sequence). V lost 5 bases, J lost 2 bases, and 11 bases lay in between. The CDR3 DNA sequence: TGTGCCAGTAGTCCGGGATCCCACACAGATACGCAGTATTTT. This sequence encodes CASSPGSHTDTQYF.

This clone was seen just once. The chain is built from TRBV2 and TRBJ2-5, with D maybe TRBD2 (5 bases). Trimming left V 5 bases short and J 5 bases short, with 18 bases between. The CDR3 loop spans 15 amino acids. Germline loops: CDR1 SNHLY, CDR2 FYNNEI. CDR3 sequence reads: CASSISELSRETQYF. CDR3 bases: TGTGCCAGCAGTATTAGCGAGCTGAGCCGGGAGACCCAGTACTTC.

The chain is built from TRBV6-1 and TRBJ1-3; possibly TRBD1 for D (6 bases). This CDR3 is built from 15 residues. The V end lost 2 bases, the J end lost 4 bases, and 12 bases lay between the germline ends. CDR1 is MNHNS, CDR2 SASEGT, per germline. The chain's CDR3 is CASSETPGVGNTIYF. The CDR3 coding sequence is TGTGCCAGCAGTGAAACCCCAGGGGTGGGAAACACCATATATTTT.

This chain joins TRBV3-1 (or the pseudogene TRBV3-2) and TRBJ1-1, with a possible D match to TRBD1 (6 bases). Trimming took off 8 bases at V and 3 bases at J, with 16 bases between the two ends. The CDR3 length is 14 residues. In germline, CDR1 is LGHDT, CDR2 YNNKEL (reference sequence). The CDR3 bases are TGTGCCAGCCTATACTCAGGGGCGGACACTGAAGCTTTCTTT. This sequence encodes CASLYSGADTEAFF.

The J gene is TRBJ1-1, the V gene TRBV19; D remains ambiguous. CDR3 size: 15 residues. Trimming removed 5 bases at V and 0 bases at J, with 13 bases between. The V gene's germline CDR1 is LNHDA and CDR2 SQIVND (reference sequence). The CDR3 here is CASSHLIDMNTEAFF. The DNA for the CDR3 is TGTGCCAGTAGTCATTTGATCGACATGAACACTGAAGCTTTCTTT.

In its sample, this clone was seen a few times. This chain connects TRBV5-1 to TRBJ2-2, with TRBD1 matching over 12 bases. The ends lost 4 bases at V and 5 bases at J; junction bases unmatched: 9. Germline values: CDR1 SGHRS, CDR2 YFSETQ. The CDR3 loop spans 17 amino acids. The CDR3 DNA follows: TGCGCCAGCAGCCACGGGACAGGGGGCGCGAGGACCGGGGAGCTGTTTTTT. Protein sequence: CASSHGTGGARTGELFF.

The chain couples TRBV6-5 to TRBJ1-2; 7 bases fit TRBD1. Germline V gene sequence: CDR1 MNHEY, CDR2 SVGAGI. Unmatched junction bases numbered 0, after V lost 5 bases and J lost 3 bases. The CDR3 spans 12 residues. The chain's CDR3 is CASSTGDYGYTF. CDR3 DNA sequence: TGTGCCAGCAGTACAGGGGACTATGGCTACACCTTC.

The rearrangement uses TRBV6-5 and TRBJ1-2; 8 bases line up with TRBD1. Germline CDR1 is MNHEY and CDR2 is SVGAGI. J gave up 7 bases and V 0 bases, and 7 bases lay outside the gene matches. The CDR3 has 15 amino acids. CDR3 region: CASSYSKDRVSGYTF. In nucleotides, the CDR3 is TGTGCCAGCAGTTACTCAAAGGACAGGGTTAGTGGCTACACCTTC.

This clone has only a few counts. The rearrangement links TRBV12-5 to TRBJ2-3; possible D gene TRBD2, 5 bases. The CDR3 totals 13 residues. Germline values: CDR1 LGHNT, CDR2 FRNRAP. The V gene lost 3 bases and the J gene lost 2 bases, with 6 bases spanning the gap. The CDR3 reads CASGFGDTDTQYF. The CDR3 DNA reads as TGTGCTAGTGGTTTCGGGGACACAGATACGCAGTATTTT.